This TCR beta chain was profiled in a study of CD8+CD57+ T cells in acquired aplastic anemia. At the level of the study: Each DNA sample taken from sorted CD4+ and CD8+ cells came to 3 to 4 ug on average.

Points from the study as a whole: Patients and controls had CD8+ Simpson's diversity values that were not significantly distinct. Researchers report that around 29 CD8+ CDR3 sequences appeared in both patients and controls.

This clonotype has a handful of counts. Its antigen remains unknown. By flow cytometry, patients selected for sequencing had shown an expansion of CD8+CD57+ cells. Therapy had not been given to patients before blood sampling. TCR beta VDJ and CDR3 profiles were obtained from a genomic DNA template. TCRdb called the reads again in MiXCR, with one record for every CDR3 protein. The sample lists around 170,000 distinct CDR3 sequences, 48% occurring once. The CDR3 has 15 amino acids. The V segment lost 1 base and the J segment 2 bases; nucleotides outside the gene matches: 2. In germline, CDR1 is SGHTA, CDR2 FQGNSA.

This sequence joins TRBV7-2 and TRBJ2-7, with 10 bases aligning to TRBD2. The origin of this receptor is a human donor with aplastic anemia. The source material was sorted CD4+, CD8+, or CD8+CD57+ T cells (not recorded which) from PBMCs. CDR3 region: CASSLGSGRAYEQYF. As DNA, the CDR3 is TGTGCCAGCAGCTTAGGAAGCGGGAGGGCCTACGAGCAGTACTTC.